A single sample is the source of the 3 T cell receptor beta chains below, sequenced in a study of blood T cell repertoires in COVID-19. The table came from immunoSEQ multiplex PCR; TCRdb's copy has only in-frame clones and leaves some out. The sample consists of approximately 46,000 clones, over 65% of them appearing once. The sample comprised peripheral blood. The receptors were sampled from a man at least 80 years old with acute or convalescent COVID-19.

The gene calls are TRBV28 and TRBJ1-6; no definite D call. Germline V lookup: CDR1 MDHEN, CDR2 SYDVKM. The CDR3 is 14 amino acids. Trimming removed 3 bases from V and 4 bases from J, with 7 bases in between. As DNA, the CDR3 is TGTGCCAGCAGTTTGCGGCAGTATAATTCACCCCTCCACTTT. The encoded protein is CASSLRQYNSPLHF.

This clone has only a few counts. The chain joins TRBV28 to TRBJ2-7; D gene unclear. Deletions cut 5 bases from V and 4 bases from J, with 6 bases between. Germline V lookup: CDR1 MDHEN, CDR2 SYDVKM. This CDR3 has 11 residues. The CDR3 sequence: CASSKRYEQYF. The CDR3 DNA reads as TGTGCCAGCAGTAAGAGGTACGAGCAGTACTTC.

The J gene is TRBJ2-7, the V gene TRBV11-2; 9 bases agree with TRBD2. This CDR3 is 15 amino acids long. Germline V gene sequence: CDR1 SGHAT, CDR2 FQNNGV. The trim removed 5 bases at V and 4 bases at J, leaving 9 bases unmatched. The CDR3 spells CASSHLSGRFYEQYF. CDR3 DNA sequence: TGTGCCAGCAGCCACCTTAGCGGGAGATTTTACGAGCAGTACTTC.